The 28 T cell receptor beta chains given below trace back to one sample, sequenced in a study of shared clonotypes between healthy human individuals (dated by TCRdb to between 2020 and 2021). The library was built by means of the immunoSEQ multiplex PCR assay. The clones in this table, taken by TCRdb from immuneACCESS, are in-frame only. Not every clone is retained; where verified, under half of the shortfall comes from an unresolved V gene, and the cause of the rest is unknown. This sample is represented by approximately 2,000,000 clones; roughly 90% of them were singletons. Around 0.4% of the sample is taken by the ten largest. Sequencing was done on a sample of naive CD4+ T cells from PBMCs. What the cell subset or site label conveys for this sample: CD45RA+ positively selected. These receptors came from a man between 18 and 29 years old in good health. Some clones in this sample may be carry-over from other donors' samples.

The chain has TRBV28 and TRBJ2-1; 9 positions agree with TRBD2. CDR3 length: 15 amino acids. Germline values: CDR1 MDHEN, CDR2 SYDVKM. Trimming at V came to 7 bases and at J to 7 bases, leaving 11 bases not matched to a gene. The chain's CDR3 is CASNLPGLAKNEQFF. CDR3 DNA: TGTGCCAGCAACCTGCCGGGACTAGCTAAAAATGAGCAGTTCTTC.

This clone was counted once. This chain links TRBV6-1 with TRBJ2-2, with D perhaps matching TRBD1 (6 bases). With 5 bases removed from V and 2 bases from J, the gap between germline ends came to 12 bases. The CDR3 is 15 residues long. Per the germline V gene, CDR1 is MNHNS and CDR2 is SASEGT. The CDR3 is CASSSGTSNTGELFF. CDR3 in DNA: TGTGCCAGCAGTTCCGGGACAAGTAACACCGGGGAGCTGTTTTTT.

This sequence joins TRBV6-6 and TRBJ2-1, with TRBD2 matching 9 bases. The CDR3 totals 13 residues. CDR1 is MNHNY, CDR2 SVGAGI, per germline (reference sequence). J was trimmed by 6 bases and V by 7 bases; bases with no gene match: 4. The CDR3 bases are TGTGCCAGCACAGGGACTAGCCCCAATGAGCAGTTCTTC. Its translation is CASTGTSPNEQFF.

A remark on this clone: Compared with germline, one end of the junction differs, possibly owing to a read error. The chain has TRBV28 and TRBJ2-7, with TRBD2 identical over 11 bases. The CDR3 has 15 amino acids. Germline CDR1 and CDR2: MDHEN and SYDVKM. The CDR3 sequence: CASCDRTLPGLAVQF. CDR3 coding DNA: TGTGCCAGCTGCGACAGGACTCTGCCGGGACTAGCGGTGCAGTTC.

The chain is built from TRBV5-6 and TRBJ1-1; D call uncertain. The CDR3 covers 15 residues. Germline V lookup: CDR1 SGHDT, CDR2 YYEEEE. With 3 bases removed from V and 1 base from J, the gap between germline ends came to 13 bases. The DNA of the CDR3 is TGTGCCAGCAGCTGGGTTTGGGATCGGAACACTGAAGCTTTCTTT. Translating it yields CASSWVWDRNTEAFF. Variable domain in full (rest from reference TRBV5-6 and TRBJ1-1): DAGVTQSPTHLIKTRGQQVTLRCSPKSGHDTVSWYQQALGQGPQFIFQYYEEEERQRGNFPDRFSGHQFPNYSSELNVNALLLGDSALYLCASSWVWDRNTEAFFGQGTRLTVV.

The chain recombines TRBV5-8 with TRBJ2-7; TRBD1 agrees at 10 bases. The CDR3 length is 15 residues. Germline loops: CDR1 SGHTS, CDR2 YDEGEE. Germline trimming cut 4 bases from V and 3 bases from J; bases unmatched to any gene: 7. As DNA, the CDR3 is TGTGCCAGCAGCCAGGGACAGGGGATTTACTACGAGCAGTACTTC. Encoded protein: CASSQGQGIYYEQYF.

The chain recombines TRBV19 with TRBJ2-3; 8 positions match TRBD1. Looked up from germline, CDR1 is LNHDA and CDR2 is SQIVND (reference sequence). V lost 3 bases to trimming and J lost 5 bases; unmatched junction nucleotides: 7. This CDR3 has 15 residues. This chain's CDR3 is CASSILQGAKDTQYF. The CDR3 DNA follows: TGTGCCAGTAGTATCTTGCAGGGGGCCAAAGATACGCAGTATTTT.

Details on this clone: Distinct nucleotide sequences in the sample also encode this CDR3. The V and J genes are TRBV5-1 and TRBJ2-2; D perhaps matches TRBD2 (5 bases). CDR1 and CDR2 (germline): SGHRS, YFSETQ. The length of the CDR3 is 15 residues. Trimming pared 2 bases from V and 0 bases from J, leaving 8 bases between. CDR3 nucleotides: TGCGCCAGCAGCTTTTCGGGAACGAACACCGGGGAGCTGTTTTTT. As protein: CASSFSGTNTGELFF.

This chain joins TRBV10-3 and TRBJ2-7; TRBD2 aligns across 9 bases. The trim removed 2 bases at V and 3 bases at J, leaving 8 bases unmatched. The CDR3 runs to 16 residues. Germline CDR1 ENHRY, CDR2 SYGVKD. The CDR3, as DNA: TGTGCCATCAGTGAGAGACTAGCGGATAAGATCTACGAGCAGTACTTC. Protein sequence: CAISERLADKIYEQYF.

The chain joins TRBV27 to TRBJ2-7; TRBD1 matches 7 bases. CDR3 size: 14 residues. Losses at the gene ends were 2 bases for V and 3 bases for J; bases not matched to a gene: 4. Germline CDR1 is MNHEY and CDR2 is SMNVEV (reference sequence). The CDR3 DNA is TGTGCCAGCAGTTTAAAACCAGGGGGCTACGAGCAGTACTTC. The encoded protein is CASSLKPGGYEQYF.

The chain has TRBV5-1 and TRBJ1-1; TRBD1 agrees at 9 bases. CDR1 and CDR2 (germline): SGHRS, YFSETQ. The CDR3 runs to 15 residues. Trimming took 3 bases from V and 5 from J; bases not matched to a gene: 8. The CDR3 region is CASSSGTGLGTEAFF. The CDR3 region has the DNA TGCGCCAGCAGCTCTGGGACAGGGCTGGGGACTGAAGCTTTCTTT.

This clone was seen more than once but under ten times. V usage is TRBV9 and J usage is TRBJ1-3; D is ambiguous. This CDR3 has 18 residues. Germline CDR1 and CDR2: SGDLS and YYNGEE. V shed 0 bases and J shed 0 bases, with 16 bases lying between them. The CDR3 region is CASSVGFTPPNSGNTIYF. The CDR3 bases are TGTGCCAGCAGCGTAGGATTCACGCCGCCTAACTCTGGAAACACCATATATTTT.

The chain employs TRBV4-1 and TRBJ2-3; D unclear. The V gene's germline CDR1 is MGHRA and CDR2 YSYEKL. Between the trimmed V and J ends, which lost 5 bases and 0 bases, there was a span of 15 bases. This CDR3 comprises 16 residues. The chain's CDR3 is CASSSSGRPSTDTQYF. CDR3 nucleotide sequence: TGCGCCAGCAGCTCAAGTGGAAGACCTAGCACAGATACGCAGTATTTT.

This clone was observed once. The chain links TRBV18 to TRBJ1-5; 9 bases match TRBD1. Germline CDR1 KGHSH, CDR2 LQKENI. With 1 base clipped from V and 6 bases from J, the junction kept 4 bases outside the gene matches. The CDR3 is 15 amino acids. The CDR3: CASSPLDRGGQPQHF. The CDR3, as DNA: TGTGCCAGCTCACCACTCGACAGGGGGGGTCAGCCCCAGCATTTT.

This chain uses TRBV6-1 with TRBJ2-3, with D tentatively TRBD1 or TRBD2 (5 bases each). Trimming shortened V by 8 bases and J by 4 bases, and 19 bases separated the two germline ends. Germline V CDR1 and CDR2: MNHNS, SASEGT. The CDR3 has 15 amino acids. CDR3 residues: CASWLGPRGADTQYF. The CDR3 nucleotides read TGTGCCAGCTGGTTGGGACCCCGAGGCGCAGATACGCAGTATTTT.

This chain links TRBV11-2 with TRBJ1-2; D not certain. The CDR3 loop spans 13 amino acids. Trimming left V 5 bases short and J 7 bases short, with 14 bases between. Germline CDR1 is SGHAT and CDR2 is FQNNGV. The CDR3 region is CASSPTGQIGYTF. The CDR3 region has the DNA TGTGCCAGCAGCCCGACTGGGCAGATTGGCTACACCTTC. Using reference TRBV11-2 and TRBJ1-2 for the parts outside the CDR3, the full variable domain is EAGVAQSPRYKIIEKRQSVAFWCNPISGHATLYWYQQILGQGPKLLIQFQNNGVVDDSQLPKDRFSAERLKGVDSTLKIQPAKLEDSAVYLCASSPTGQIGYTFGSGTRLTVV.

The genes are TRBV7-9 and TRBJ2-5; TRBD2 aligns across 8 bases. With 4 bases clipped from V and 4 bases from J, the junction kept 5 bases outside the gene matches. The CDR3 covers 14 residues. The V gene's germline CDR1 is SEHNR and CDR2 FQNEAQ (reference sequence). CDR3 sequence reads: CASSSAGESETQYF. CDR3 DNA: TGTGCCAGCAGCTCAGCGGGAGAGTCAGAGACCCAGTACTTC.

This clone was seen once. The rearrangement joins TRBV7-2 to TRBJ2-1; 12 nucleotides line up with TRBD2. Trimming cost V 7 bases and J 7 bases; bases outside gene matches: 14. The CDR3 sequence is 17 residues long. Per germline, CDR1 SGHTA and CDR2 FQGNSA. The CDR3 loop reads CASTRLAGAVLWNEQFF. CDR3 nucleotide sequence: TGTGCCAGCACAAGACTAGCGGGAGCTGTATTGTGGAATGAGCAGTTCTTC.

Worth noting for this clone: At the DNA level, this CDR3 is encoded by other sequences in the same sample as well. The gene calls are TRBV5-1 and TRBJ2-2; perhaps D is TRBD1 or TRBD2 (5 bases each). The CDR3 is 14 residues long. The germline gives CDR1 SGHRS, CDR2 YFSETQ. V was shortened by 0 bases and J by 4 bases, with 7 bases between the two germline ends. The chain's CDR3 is CASSLDGTTGELFF. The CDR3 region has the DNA TGCGCCAGCAGCTTGGACGGGACCACCGGGGAGCTGTTTTTT.

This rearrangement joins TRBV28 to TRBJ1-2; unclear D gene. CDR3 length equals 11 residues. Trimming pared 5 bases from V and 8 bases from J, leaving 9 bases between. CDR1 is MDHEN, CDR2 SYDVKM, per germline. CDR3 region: CASSLQMGYTF. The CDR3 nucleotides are TGTGCCAGCAGTCTCCAGATGGGCTACACCTTC.

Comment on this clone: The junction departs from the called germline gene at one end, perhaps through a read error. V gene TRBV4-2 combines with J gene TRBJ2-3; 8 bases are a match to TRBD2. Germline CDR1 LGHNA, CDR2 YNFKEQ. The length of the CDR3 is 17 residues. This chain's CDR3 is CASSQGVASGSTDTQYF. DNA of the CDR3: TGTGCCAGCAGTCAAGGGGTGGCTAGCGGGAGCACAGATACGCAGTATTTT.

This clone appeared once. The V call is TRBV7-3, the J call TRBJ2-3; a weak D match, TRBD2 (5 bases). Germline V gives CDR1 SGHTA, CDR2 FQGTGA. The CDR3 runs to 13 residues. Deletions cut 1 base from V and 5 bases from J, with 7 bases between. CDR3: CASSLIRGDTQYF. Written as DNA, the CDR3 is TGTGCCAGCAGCTTAATCCGGGGAGATACGCAGTATTTT.

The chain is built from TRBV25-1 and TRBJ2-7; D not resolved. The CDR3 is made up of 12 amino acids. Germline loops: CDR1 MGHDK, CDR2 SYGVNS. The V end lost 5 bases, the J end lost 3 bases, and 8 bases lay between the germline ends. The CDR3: CASSLGIYEQYF. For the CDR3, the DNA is TGTGCCAGCAGTCTAGGGATCTACGAGCAGTACTTC.

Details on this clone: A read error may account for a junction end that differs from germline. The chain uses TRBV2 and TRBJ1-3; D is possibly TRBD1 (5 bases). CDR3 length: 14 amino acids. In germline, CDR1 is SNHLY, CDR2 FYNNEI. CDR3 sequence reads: CASSQADSGNTIYF. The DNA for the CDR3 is TGTGCCAGCAGTCAAGCAGACAGCGGAAACACCATATATTTT. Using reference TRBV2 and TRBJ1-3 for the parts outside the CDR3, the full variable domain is EPEVTQTPSHQVTQMGQEVILRCVPISNHLYFYWYRQILGQKVEFLVSFYNNEISEKSEIFDDQFSVERPDGSNFTLKIRSTKLEDSAMYFCASSQADSGNTIYFGEGSWLTVV.

The CDR3 DNA follows: TGTGCCAGCAGTGAAGCCCCGACAGGGTCAGGGCAGACCCAGTACTTC. Amino acids: CASSEAPTGSGQTQYF. This chain joins TRBV6-1 and TRBJ2-5; TRBD1 matches 7 bases. Germline V gene lookup returns CDR1 MNHNS and CDR2 SASEGT. V lost 0 bases and J lost 6; bases outside the gene matches: 10. CDR3 length: 16 residues.

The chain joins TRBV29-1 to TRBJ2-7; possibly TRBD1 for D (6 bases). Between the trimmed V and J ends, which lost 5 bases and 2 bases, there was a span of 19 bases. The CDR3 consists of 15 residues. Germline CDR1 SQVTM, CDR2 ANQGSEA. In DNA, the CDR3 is TGCAGCGTTACCCCTACGGCAGGGGCAACCTACGAGCAGTACTTC. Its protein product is CSVTPTAGATYEQYF.

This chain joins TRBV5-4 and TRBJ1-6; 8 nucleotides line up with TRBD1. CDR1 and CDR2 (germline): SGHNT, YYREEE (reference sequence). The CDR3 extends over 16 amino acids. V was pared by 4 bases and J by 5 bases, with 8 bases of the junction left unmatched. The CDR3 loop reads CASSPGQGDNNSPLHF. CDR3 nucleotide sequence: TGTGCCAGCAGCCCTGGACAGGGCGACAATAATTCACCCCTCCACTTT. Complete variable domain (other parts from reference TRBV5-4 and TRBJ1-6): ETGVTQSPTHLIKTRGQQVTLRCSSQSGHNTVSWYQQALGQGPQFIFQYYREEENGRGNFPPRFSGLQFPNYSSELNVNALELDDSALYLCASSPGQGDNNSPLHFGNGTRLTVT.

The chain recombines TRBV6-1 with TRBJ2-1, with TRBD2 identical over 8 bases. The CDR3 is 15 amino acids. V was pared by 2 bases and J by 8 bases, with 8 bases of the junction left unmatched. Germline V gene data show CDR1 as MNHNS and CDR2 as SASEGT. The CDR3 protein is CASSELGTSYYEQFF. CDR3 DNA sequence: TGTGCCAGCAGTGAACTAGGGACTAGTTATTATGAGCAGTTCTTC.